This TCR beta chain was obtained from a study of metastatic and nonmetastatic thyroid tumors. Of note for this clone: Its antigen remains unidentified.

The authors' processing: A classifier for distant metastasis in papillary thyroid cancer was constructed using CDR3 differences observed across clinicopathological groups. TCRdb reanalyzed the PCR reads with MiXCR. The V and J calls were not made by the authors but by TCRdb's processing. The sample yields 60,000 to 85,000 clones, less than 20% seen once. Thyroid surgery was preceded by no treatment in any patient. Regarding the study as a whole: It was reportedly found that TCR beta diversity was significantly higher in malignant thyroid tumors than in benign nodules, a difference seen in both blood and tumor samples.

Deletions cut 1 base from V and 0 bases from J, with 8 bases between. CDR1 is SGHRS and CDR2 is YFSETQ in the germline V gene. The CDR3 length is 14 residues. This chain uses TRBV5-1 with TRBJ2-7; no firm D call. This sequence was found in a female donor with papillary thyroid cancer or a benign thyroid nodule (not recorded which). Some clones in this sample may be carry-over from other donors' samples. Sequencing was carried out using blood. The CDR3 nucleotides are TGCGCCAGCAGCTTGTCGGGTGGCTCCTACGAGCAGTACGTC. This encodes CASSLSGGSYEQYV.